What follows are 13 T cell receptor beta chains derived from one specimen sequenced in a study of cytomegalovirus exposure and HLA in healthy donors. The primer mix had 60 Vbeta and 13 Jbeta primers. Assay: immunoSEQ multiplex PCR; the TCRdb copy retains only in-frame clones and omits some. Of about 160,000 clones in the sample, over 70% were seen once. The sample taken for sequencing was PBMCs. These receptors all stem from a woman between 45 and 65 years old in good health and CMV-seropositive.

V and J are TRBV2 and TRBJ2-3, with TRBD1 identical over 9 bases. V gave up 6 bases and J gave up 9 bases; unmatched junction bases: 10. Germline CDR1 SNHLY, CDR2 FYNNEI. The CDR3 is made up of 14 amino acids. The CDR3 reads CASRTNRQGETQYF. CDR3 sequence (DNA): TGTGCCAGCAGAACGAACAGACAGGGGGAAACGCAGTATTTT.

The chain recombines TRBV15 with TRBJ2-5; no definite D call. This CDR3 comprises 13 residues. Trimming stripped 7 bases from V and 0 bases from J, with 9 bases between. Germline-derived CDR1 and CDR2 are LNHNV and YYDKDF (reference sequence). CDR3 DNA: TGTGCCACCAAAGATACTAACCAAGAGACCCAGTACTTC. Its translation is CATKDTNQETQYF.

V usage is TRBV5-1 and J usage is TRBJ1-2, with TRBD1 matching over 7 bases. Germline V gives CDR1 SGHRS, CDR2 YFSETQ. The CDR3 covers 14 residues. J was trimmed by 5 bases and V by 2 bases; bases with no gene match: 6. CDR3 in amino acids: CASSFAQGSYGYTF. CDR3 nucleotide sequence: TGCGCCAGCAGCTTCGCACAGGGGAGTTATGGCTACACCTTC.

The chain couples TRBV7-9 to TRBJ1-3, with D unresolved. Looked up from germline, CDR1 is SEHNR and CDR2 is FQNEAQ (reference sequence). The CDR3 spans 15 residues. V shed 5 bases and J shed 0 bases, with 11 bases lying between them. The CDR3 region is CASSHPLSSGNTIYF. The DNA for the CDR3 is TGTGCCAGCAGCCACCCACTAAGCTCTGGAAACACCATATATTTT.

The chain uses TRBV27 and TRBJ1-4; D is unclear. With 5 bases removed from V and 10 bases from J, the gap between germline ends came to 14 bases. The germline V gene encodes CDR1 MNHEY and CDR2 SMNVEV (reference sequence). The CDR3 sequence is 13 residues long. For the CDR3, the DNA is TGTGCCAGCAGTACGTGGGGAGGGAGAAAACTGTTTTTT. This gives the protein CASSTWGGRKLFF.

The genes are TRBV11-2 and TRBJ2-1, with D possibly TRBD2 on 6 matching bases. The CDR3 sequence is 16 residues long. CDR1 SGHAT and CDR2 FQNNGV come from the germline V gene. Trimming stripped 5 bases from V and 6 bases from J, with 20 bases between. CDR3 sequence reads: CASSPPGLSRSNEQFF. The CDR3 coding sequence is TGTGCCAGCAGCCCCCCGGGACTCTCGCGGAGCAATGAGCAGTTCTTC.

The count of this clone is one. V is TRBV19 and J is TRBJ2-2; D might be TRBD2 (5 bases). The germline gives CDR1 LNHDA, CDR2 SQIVND (reference sequence). The CDR3 contains 13 residues. Trimming removed 3 bases at V and 6 bases at J, with 8 bases between. The CDR3: CASSMAGAGELFF. CDR3 in DNA: TGTGCCAGTAGTATGGCCGGGGCCGGGGAGCTGTTTTTT.

V usage is TRBV19 and J usage is TRBJ1-1; TRBD1 agrees at 7 bases. The CDR3 contains 13 residues. Germline loops: CDR1 LNHDA, CDR2 SQIVND (reference sequence). Trimming at V came to 4 bases and at J to 3 bases, leaving 2 bases not matched to a gene. The CDR3 protein is CASSTRGYTEAFF. For the CDR3, the DNA is TGTGCCAGTAGTACCAGGGGGTACACTGAAGCTTTCTTT.

The chain couples TRBV11-3 to TRBJ1-6; 7 nucleotides align to TRBD1. The germline V gene has CDR1 SGHNT and CDR2 YENEEA. The CDR3 has 17 amino acids. Trimming cost V 1 base and J 11 bases; bases outside gene matches: 14. CDR3 protein: CASSLGVRDSQMTPLHF. Here the CDR3 DNA reads TGTGCCAGCAGCTTAGGGGTCCGGGACAGCCAAATGACACCCCTCCACTTT.

This clone showed up just once. This chain uses TRBV10-1 with TRBJ1-1; D unclear. The CDR3 loop spans 14 amino acids. Germline V gene lookup returns CDR1 WNHNN and CDR2 SYGVQD (reference sequence). Trimming removed 1 base at V and 1 base at J, with 7 bases between. CDR3: CASSEFSGNTEAFF. The CDR3 bases are TGCGCCAGCAGTGAGTTTTCGGGGAACACTGAAGCTTTCTTT.

The gene calls are TRBV27 and TRBJ2-2; 12 bases map to TRBD1. The germline CDR1 and CDR2 sequences are MNHEY and SMNVEV (reference sequence). The junction had 6 bases not matched to a gene; V was cut back by 6 bases and J by 7 bases. This CDR3 contains 15 residues. CDR3 nucleotide sequence: TGTGCCAGCAGGCGCGGGACAGGGGGCCACGGGGAGCTGTTTTTT. The encoded protein is CASRRGTGGHGELFF.

This chain uses TRBV5-4 with TRBJ2-3, with a possible D match to TRBD2 (5 bases). Germline V CDR1 and CDR2: SGHNT, YYREEE (reference sequence). The germline V and J ends were trimmed by 4 bases and 5 bases, with 20 bases remaining between them. The CDR3 has 16 amino acids. The CDR3 sequence is CASSLPGKGYQDTQYF. The CDR3 DNA sequence: TGTGCCAGCAGCCTTCCGGGAAAGGGATATCAAGATACGCAGTATTTT.

This chain joins TRBV7-2 and TRBJ2-2; perhaps TRBD2 as D (5 bases). The CDR3 covers 14 residues. Per the germline V gene, CDR1 is SGHTA and CDR2 is FQGNSA. V lost 1 base to trimming and J lost 3 bases, with 6 bases between them. CDR3 DNA: TGTGCCAGCAGCTTAGAGCGGCACACCGGGGAGCTGTTTTTT. Translating gives CASSLERHTGELFF.